The sample holds many counts of the clone carrying this TCR beta chain. Its antigen remains unidentified. This record belongs to a study of T cells in Graves' hyperthyroidism and ophthalmopathy. Study conclusions and caveats: Ophthalmopathy onset followed model prediction by a median approximately 7 months. Among thyroid clonotypes expanded above 0.001, most also appeared in blood.

The V end lost 1 base, the J end lost 2 bases, and 12 bases lay between the germline ends. The CDR3 consists of 15 residues. Germline V CDR1 and CDR2: SGHTA, FQGNSA. What was amplified from RNA transcripts were TCR beta CDR3 regions. Carried out on the TCR CDR3, a first-round RT-PCR used the HTBI primer set. TCRdb re-called the multiplex PCR reads through MiXCR, storing one row per CDR3 protein. Here the sample spans a few hundred thousand distinct CDR3 sequences, roughly 15% being singletons. Lactation, pregnancy, other autoimmune disease or uncontrolled infection excluded patients. The chain carries TRBV7-2 and TRBJ2-7; D may be TRBD2 (5 bases). Sequenced input: blood. The receptor was derived from a middle-aged woman with Graves' hyperthyroidism. The CDR3: CASSLVEGLPYEQYF. In DNA, the CDR3 is TGTGCCAGCAGCTTAGTAGAGGGCCTGCCCTACGAGCAGTACTTC.